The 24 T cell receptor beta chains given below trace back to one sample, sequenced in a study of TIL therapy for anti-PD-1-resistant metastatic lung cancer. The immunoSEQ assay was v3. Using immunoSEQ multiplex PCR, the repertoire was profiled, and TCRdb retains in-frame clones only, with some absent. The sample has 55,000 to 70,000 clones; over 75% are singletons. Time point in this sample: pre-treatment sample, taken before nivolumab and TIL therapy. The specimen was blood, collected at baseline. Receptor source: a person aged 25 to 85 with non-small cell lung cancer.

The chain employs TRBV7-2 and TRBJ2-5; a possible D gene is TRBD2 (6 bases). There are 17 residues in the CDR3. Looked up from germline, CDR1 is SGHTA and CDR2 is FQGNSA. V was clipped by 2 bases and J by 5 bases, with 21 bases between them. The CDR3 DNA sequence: TGTGCCAGCAGCTTAAATCGGGCTCGACTAGAATTGGAGACCCAGTACTTC. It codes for CASSLNRARLELETQYF.

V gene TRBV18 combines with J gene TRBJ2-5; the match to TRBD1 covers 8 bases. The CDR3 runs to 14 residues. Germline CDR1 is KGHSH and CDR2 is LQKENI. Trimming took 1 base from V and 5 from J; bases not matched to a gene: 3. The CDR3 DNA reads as TGTGCCAGCTCACCACGGACAGGGACGGAGACCCAGTACTTC. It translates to CASSPRTGTETQYF.

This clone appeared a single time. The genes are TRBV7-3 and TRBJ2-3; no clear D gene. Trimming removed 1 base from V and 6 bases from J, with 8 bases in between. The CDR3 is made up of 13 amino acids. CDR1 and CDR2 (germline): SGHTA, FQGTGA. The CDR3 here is CASSLKSTDTQYF. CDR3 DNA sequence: TGTGCCAGCAGCTTAAAGAGTACTGATACGCAGTATTTT.

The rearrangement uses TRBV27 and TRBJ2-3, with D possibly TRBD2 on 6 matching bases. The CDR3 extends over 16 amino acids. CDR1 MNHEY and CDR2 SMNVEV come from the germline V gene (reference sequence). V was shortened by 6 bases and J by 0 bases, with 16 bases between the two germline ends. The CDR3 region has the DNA TGTGCCAGCAGACCTCAGACTAGAACTAGCACAGATACGCAGTATTTT. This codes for CASRPQTRTSTDTQYF.

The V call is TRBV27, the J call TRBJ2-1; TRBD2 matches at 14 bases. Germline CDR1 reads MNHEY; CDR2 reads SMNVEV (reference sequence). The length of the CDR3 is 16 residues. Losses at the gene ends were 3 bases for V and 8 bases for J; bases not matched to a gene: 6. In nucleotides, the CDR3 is TGTGCCAGCAGTTTTGGGGGACTAGCGGGAGAGGATGAGCAGTTCTTC. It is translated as CASSFGGLAGEDEQFF.

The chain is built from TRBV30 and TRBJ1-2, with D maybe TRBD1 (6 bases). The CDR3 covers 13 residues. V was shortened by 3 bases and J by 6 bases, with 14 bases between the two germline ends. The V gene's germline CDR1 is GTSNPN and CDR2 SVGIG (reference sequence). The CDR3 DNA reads TGTGCCTGGAGCCCGGACAGCCCACATGGCTACACCTTC. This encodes CAWSPDSPHGYTF.

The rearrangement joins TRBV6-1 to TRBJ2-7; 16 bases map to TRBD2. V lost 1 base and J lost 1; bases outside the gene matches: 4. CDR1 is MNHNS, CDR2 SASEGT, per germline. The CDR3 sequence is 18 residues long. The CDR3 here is CASSEVGTSGGESYEQYF. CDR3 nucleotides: TGTGCCAGCAGTGAAGTAGGGACTAGCGGGGGGGAATCCTACGAGCAGTACTTC.

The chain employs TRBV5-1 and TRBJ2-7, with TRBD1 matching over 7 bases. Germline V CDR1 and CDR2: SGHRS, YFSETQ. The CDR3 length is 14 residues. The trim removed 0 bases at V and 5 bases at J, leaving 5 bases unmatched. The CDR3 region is CASSLGRDRDEQYF. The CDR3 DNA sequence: TGCGCCAGCAGCTTGGGTAGGGACAGAGACGAGCAGTACTTC.

The CDR3 sequence: CASEIPDGPPYSNQPQHF. CDR3 coding DNA: TGTGCTAGTGAAATCCCGGACGGTCCTCCTTATAGCAATCAGCCCCAGCATTTT. V is TRBV12-5 and J is TRBJ1-5; D remains unclear. With 7 bases removed from V and 0 bases from J, the gap between germline ends came to 22 bases. This CDR3 contains 18 residues. Germline V CDR1 and CDR2: LGHNT, FRNRAP.

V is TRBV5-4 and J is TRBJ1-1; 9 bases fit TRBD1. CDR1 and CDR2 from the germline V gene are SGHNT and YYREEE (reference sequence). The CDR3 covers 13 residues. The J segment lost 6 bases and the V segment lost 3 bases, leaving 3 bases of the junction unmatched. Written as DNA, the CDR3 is TGTGCCAGCAGCTGGACAGGGGCTCCTGAAGCTTTCTTT. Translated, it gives CASSWTGAPEAFF.

The CDR3 sequence: CASSRGTGSTDTQYF. The CDR3, as DNA: TGTGCCAGCAGCCGCGGGACTGGGAGCACAGATACGCAGTATTTT. V and J are TRBV5-5 and TRBJ2-3; D is possibly TRBD2 (6 bases). Germline CDR1 SGHKS, CDR2 YYEKEE (reference sequence). CDR3 length: 15 residues. The V end was cut by 4 bases, the J end by 0 bases, with 12 bases between.

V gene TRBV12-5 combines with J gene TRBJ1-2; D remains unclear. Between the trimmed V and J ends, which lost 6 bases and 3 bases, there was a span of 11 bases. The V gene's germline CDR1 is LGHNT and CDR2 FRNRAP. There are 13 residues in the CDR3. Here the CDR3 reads CASGLDVDYGYTF. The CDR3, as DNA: TGTGCTAGTGGGCTAGACGTGGACTATGGCTACACCTTC.

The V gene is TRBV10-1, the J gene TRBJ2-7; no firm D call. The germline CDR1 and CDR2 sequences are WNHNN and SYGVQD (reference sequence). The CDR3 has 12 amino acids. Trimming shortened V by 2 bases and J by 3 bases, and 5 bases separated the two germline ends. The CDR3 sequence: CASSENNYEQYF. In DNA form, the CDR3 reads TGCGCCAGCAGTGAGAACAACTACGAGCAGTACTTC.

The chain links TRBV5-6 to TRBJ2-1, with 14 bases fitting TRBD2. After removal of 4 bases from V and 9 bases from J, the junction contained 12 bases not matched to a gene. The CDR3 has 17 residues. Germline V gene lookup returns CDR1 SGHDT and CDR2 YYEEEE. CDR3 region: CASSPRLAGGQTSEQFF. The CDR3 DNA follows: TGTGCCAGCAGCCCCCGACTAGCGGGGGGGCAGACAAGTGAGCAGTTCTTC.

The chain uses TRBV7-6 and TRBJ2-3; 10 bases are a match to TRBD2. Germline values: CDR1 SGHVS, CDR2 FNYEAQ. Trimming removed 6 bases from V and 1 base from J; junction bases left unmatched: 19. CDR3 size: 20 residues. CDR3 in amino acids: CASSHSGVGGLAEGTDTQYF. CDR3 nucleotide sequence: TGTGCCAGCAGTCATTCTGGGGTTGGCGGACTAGCGGAGGGCACAGATACGCAGTATTTT.

The CDR3 loop reads CASSLDSTEWSEAFF. In DNA form, the CDR3 reads TGTGCCAGCAGTCTAGACAGCACGGAATGGTCTGAAGCTTTCTTT. The rearrangement links TRBV2 to TRBJ1-1; a possible D gene is TRBD1 (5 bases). V was clipped by 5 bases and J by 6 bases, with 19 bases between them. Germline V gives CDR1 SNHLY, CDR2 FYNNEI. The CDR3 is 15 residues long.

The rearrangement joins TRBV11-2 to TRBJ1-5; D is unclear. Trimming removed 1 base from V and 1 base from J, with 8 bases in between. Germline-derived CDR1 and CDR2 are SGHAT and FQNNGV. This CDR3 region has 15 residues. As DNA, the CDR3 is TGTGCCAGCAGCTTAGGTTGGGAGAGCAATCAGCCCCAGCATTTT. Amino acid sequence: CASSLGWESNQPQHF.

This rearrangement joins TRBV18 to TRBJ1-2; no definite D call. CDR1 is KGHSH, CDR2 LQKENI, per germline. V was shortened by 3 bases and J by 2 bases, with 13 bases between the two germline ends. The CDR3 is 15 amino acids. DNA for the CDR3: TGTGCCAGCTCACCCCCCCTTGAAGCCAACTATGGCTACACCTTC. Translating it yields CASSPPLEANYGYTF.

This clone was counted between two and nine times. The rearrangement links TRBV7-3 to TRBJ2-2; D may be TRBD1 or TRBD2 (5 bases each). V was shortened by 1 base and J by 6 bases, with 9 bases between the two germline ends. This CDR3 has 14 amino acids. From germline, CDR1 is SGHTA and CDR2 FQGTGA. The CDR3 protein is CASSLRQGPGELFF. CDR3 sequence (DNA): TGTGCCAGCAGCTTAAGGCAGGGACCCGGGGAGCTGTTTTTT.

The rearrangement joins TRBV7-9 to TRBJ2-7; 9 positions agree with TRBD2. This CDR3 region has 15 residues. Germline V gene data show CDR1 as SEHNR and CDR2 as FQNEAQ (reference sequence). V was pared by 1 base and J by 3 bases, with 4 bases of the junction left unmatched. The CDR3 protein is CASSLGVSGSYEQYF. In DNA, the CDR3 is TGTGCCAGCAGCTTAGGAGTTAGCGGGAGCTACGAGCAGTACTTC.

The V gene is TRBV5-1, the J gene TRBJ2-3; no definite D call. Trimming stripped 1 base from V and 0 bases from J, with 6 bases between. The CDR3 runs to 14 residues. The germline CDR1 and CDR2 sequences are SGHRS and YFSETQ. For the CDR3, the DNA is TGCGCCAGCAGCTTGATAACTAGCACAGATACGCAGTATTTT. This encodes CASSLITSTDTQYF.

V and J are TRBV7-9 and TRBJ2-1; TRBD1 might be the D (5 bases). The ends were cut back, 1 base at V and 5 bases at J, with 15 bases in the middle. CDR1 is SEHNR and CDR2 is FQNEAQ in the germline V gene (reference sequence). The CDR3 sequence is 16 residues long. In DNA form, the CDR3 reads TGTGCCAGCAGCTTAGTTCCAGGGCCCAAACACAATGAGCAGTTCTTC. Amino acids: CASSLVPGPKHNEQFF.

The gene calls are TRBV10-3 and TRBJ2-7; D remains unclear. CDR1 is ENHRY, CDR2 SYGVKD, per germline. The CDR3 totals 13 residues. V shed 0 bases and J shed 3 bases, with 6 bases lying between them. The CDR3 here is CAISESSIYEQYF. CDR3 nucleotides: TGTGCCATCAGTGAGTCGTCAATCTACGAGCAGTACTTC.

CDR3 region: CASSLKWLGVQHEQYF. The CDR3 bases are TGTGCCAGCAGCTTAAAGTGGTTGGGCGTCCAGCACGAGCAGTACTTC. The V and J genes are TRBV7-8 and TRBJ2-7; D gene unclear. Germline V gene data show CDR1 as SGHVS and CDR2 as FQNEAQ. Deletions cut 2 bases from V and 5 bases from J, with 19 bases between. The CDR3 has 16 amino acids.